The 19 T cell receptor beta chains presented below share a single source sample, sequenced in a study of blood T cell repertoires in COVID-19. Produced via immunoSEQ multiplex PCR; TCRdb's table is partial and in-frame only. Of more than 150,000 clones in the sample, 75% to 90% were seen once. Material for sequencing was peripheral blood. These receptors came from a man aged 65 to 85 with active or convalescent COVID-19.

The rearrangement joins TRBV18 to TRBJ2-2; TRBD2 matches 7 bases. The V gene end was trimmed by 2 bases and the J gene end by 4 bases; junction bases not matched to a gene: 4. CDR1 is KGHSH and CDR2 is LQKENI in the germline V gene. The CDR3 is 15 residues long. The CDR3, as DNA: TGTGCCAGCTCACCAGGCGGGAGCGCCACCGGGGAGCTGTTTTTT. As protein: CASSPGGSATGELFF.

This chain uses TRBV14 with TRBJ2-6, with 10 bases aligning to TRBD1. This CDR3 region has 18 residues. Losses at the gene ends were 3 bases for V and 1 base for J; bases not matched to a gene: 6. The germline CDR1 and CDR2 sequences are SGHDN and FVKESK. The CDR3 region has the DNA TGTGCCAGCAGCCAGAGACAGGGGGCCTTTTCTGGGGCCAACGTCCTGACTTTC. It translates to CASSQRQGAFSGANVLTF. Based on the CDR3 plus reference TRBV14 and TRBJ2-6, the full variable domain is EAGVTQFPSHSVIEKGQTVTLRCDPISGHDNLYWYRRVMGKEIKFLLHFVKESKQDESGMPNNRFLAERTGGTYSTLKVQPAELEDSGVYFCASSQRQGAFSGANVLTFGAGSRLTVL.

V and J are TRBV20-1 and TRBJ2-5, with 12 bases fitting TRBD2. V was clipped by 3 bases and J by 5 bases; unmatched bases: 13. Germline V gene data show CDR1 as DFQATT and CDR2 as SNEGSKA (reference sequence). The length of the CDR3 is 17 residues. CDR3 sequence (DNA): TGCAGTGCTAGTCTCCTAGCGGGGGGGCCTGGTCTGGAGACCCAGTACTTC. Residues: CSASLLAGGPGLETQYF.

The chain has TRBV30 and TRBJ2-7, with TRBD2 matching 7 bases. CDR1 is GTSNPN and CDR2 is SVGIG in the germline V gene (reference sequence). This CDR3 spans 13 amino acids. V lost 3 bases, J lost 2 bases, and 4 bases stayed unmatched. CDR3 bases: TGTGCCTGGAGCTGGGGGGGAGCCTACGAGCAGTACTTC. It is translated as CAWSWGGAYEQYF.

The chain combines TRBV3-1 (or the pseudogene TRBV3-2) with TRBJ2-2, with 7 positions matching TRBD2. CDR1 LGHDT and CDR2 YNNKEL come from the germline V gene (reference sequence). V gave up 3 bases and J gave up 5 bases; unmatched junction bases: 3. This CDR3 spans 14 amino acids. This CDR3 is CASSHLSGTGELFF. CDR3 coding DNA: TGTGCCAGCAGCCACCTTAGCGGGACCGGGGAGCTGTTTTTT.

The CDR3 protein is CASSMWGQGYNEQFF. The DNA of the CDR3 is TGTGCCAGTAGTATGTGGGGACAGGGCTACAATGAGCAGTTCTTC. This chain joins TRBV19 and TRBJ2-1; 9 bases line up with TRBD1. The V segment lost 3 bases and the J segment 3 bases; nucleotides outside the gene matches: 3. Germline CDR1 reads LNHDA; CDR2 reads SQIVND (reference sequence). CDR3 length: 15 amino acids.

The CDR3 protein is CASSPGLAVDEQFF. The CDR3 region has the DNA TGTGCCAGCAGCCCCGGACTAGCGGTCGATGAGCAGTTCTTC. The V gene is TRBV6-5, the J gene TRBJ2-1; 10 bases agree with TRBD2. V lost 6 bases and J lost 8; bases outside the gene matches: 7. This CDR3 is built from 14 residues. Germline assignment: CDR1 MNHEY and CDR2 SVGAGI.

The chain combines TRBV2 with TRBJ2-7; 8 bases are a match to TRBD1. The junction had 3 bases not matched to a gene; V was cut back by 7 bases and J by 4 bases. The CDR3 consists of 12 residues. CDR1 is SNHLY and CDR2 is FYNNEI in the germline V gene. The CDR3 nucleotides are TGTGCCAGCAACAACAGGGGGTACGAGCAGTACTTC. Translated, it gives CASNNRGYEQYF.

This chain uses TRBV5-1 with TRBJ1-2, with D unresolved. Germline loops: CDR1 SGHRS, CDR2 YFSETQ. The length of the CDR3 is 12 residues. The ends were cut back, 2 bases at V and 0 bases at J, with 2 bases in the middle. The DNA of the CDR3 is TGCGCCAGCAGCTTCACTAACTATGGCTACACCTTC. The encoded protein is CASSFTNYGYTF.

This chain uses TRBV5-1 with TRBJ2-3; TRBD1 aligns across 7 bases. Trimming cost V 0 bases and J 0 bases; bases outside gene matches: 7. Germline assignment: CDR1 SGHRS and CDR2 YFSETQ. The CDR3 is made up of 17 amino acids. The CDR3 loop reads CASSLGRGLSSTDTQYF. The CDR3 nucleotides read TGCGCCAGCAGCTTGGGTAGGGGGCTATCTAGCACAGATACGCAGTATTTT. The variable domain in full, completed from reference TRBV5-1 and TRBJ2-3, reads KAGVTQTPRYLIKTRGQQVTLSCSPISGHRSVSWYQQTPGQGLQFLFEYFSETQRNKGNFPGRFSGRQFSNSRSEMNVSTLELGDSALYLCASSLGRGLSSTDTQYFGPGTRLTVL.

The chain carries TRBV6-1 and TRBJ1-6, with D tentatively TRBD1 (5 bases). The CDR3 is 13 residues long. Germline CDR1 is MNHNS and CDR2 is SASEGT. The germline V and J ends were trimmed by 2 bases and 10 bases, with 9 bases remaining between them. Here the CDR3 reads CASSERTGSPLHF. In DNA form, the CDR3 reads TGTGCCAGCAGTGAACGAACAGGCTCACCCCTCCACTTT.

The rearrangement uses TRBV30 and TRBJ1-4; no definite D call. The CDR3 has 12 amino acids. The V end was cut by 3 bases, the J end by 4 bases, with 6 bases between. Germline lookup yields CDR1 GTSNPN and CDR2 SVGIG (reference sequence). CDR3 residues: CAWSRNNEKLFF. The CDR3, as DNA: TGTGCCTGGAGCAGAAATAATGAAAAACTGTTTTTT.

This chain connects TRBV6-4 to TRBJ2-3; the D gene is possibly TRBD2 (6 bases). In germline, CDR1 is MRHNA, CDR2 SNTAGT. Between the trimmed V and J ends, which lost 3 bases and 0 bases, there was a span of 19 bases. The CDR3 is 18 residues long. DNA for the CDR3: TGTGCCAGCAGTGAAATCGGCGGGATGAGTGCTAGCACAGATACGCAGTATTTT. Translating gives CASSEIGGMSASTDTQYF.

The sample holds one count of this clone. This chain joins TRBV30 and TRBJ2-7; 9 positions agree with TRBD2. In germline, CDR1 is GTSNPN, CDR2 SVGIG (reference sequence). The CDR3 has 15 amino acids. V lost 2 bases, J lost 0 bases, and 5 bases stayed unmatched. In DNA, the CDR3 is TGTGCCTGGAGTTATAGCGGGAGAAGCTCCTACGAGCAGTACTTC. Amino acids: CAWSYSGRSSYEQYF.

CDR3 DNA sequence: TGTGCCAGCAGCCCCCAAAGCGGGAGCTCCTACAATGAGCAGTTCTTC. Its translation is CASSPQSGSSYNEQFF. This chain uses TRBV7-2 with TRBJ2-1, with TRBD2 identical over 8 bases. The CDR3 runs 16 residues. Germline V lookup: CDR1 SGHTA, CDR2 FQGNSA. V lost 5 bases and J lost 0; bases outside the gene matches: 6.

This clone was observed a few times. V is TRBV19 and J is TRBJ1-3, with TRBD1 matching over 7 bases. Germline CDR1 reads LNHDA; CDR2 reads SQIVND (reference sequence). J was trimmed by 9 bases and V by 6 bases; bases with no gene match: 14. This CDR3 is 15 amino acids long. The CDR3 reads CASSVRATGRVTIYF. CDR3 coding DNA: TGTGCCAGTAGCGTCCGGGCGACAGGGAGAGTCACCATATATTTT.

This clone occurred a few times. The genes are TRBV28 and TRBJ1-2; the D gene is possibly TRBD1 (5 bases). The CDR3 contains 14 residues. Trimming shortened V by 1 base and J by 3 bases, and 9 bases separated the two germline ends. CDR1 is MDHEN, CDR2 SYDVKM, per germline. CDR3: CASSLSGGYYGYTF. The CDR3 DNA reads as TGTGCCAGCAGTTTATCGGGGGGTTACTATGGCTACACCTTC.

The CDR3 loop is CASGDRDRTSSGNTIYF. Written as DNA, the CDR3 is TGTGCTAGCGGGGACAGGGACCGAACGAGCTCTGGAAACACCATATATTTT. The chain couples TRBV7-7 to TRBJ1-3; TRBD1 agrees at 9 bases. This CDR3 contains 17 residues. The germline V gene encodes CDR1 SSHAT and CDR2 FNYEAQ (reference sequence).

V and J are TRBV11-2 and TRBJ1-1; D might be TRBD1 (5 bases). CDR1 and CDR2 (germline): SGHAT, FQNNGV. V was pared by 1 base and J by 4 bases, with 10 bases between. The CDR3 is 14 residues long. The CDR3 region has the DNA TGTGCCAGCAGCTTAGTGGGGGGGACCACTGAAGCTTTCTTT. Translated: CASSLVGGTTEAFF.